This T cell receptor beta chain is drawn from a study of cytomegalovirus exposure and HLA in healthy donors. Study observations and caveats: It was 164 TCR beta chains that were listed as cytomegalovirus-associated.

Trimming took off 5 bases at V and 5 bases at J, with 12 bases between the two ends. This CDR3 has 13 residues. Germline CDR1 WNHNN, CDR2 SYGVQD (reference sequence). It was with 60 Vbeta and 13 Jbeta primers that the PCR ran. Here immunoSEQ multiplex PCR was the method, and the copy in TCRdb shows in-frame clones only, minus some. Recorded for this sample: around 140,000 clones. Turning to this clone: The antigen is undetermined.

Sequencing was carried out using PBMCs. The sequence was collected from a male donor in good health and CMV-seronegative. This chain uses TRBV10-1 with TRBJ1-2; D unclear. The CDR3 nucleotides are TGCGCCAGCAGTCCACTCCTTAGTTATGGCTACACCTTC. Translating gives CASSPLLSYGYTF.